Listed below are T cell receptor beta chains from one sample, sequenced in a study of T cells in Graves' hyperthyroidism and ophthalmopathy. TCRdb analysed the multiplex PCR reads with MiXCR anew, one entry per CDR3 protein. This sample has 700,000 or so distinct CDR3 sequences; 15% to 20% occur once, and the top ten carry under 8.5%. Sequencing used blood. These receptors were taken from a man between 18 and 35 years old with Graves' hyperthyroidism. The CDR3 runs from the conserved cysteine through the conserved F or W. The D gene is left open where the match is weak. Where a row states a size, it is once, few, many or the class of an expanded clone; other rows omit it.

CDR3: CASSNLWRESTDTQYF
DNA: TGTGCCAGCAGCAATCTGTGGCGGGAAAGCACAGATACGCAGTATTTT
V: TRBV7-6
D: .
J: TRBJ2-3
size: .

CDR3: CASSPIGTGGTGELFF
DNA: TGTGCCAGCAGTCCGATAGGGACGGGCGGCACCGGGGAGCTGTTTTTT
V: TRBV28
D: .
J: TRBJ2-2
size: few

CDR3: CASSAAGNEQFF
DNA: TGTGCCAGCAGTGCAGCGGGGAATGAGCAGTTCTTC
V: TRBV25-1
D: TRBD2
J: TRBJ2-1
size: many

CDR3: CASNRQGISGELFF
DNA: TGTGCCAGTAATAGACAGGGGATTTCCGGGGAGCTGTTTTTT
V: TRBV19
D: TRBD1
J: TRBJ2-2
size: few

CDR3: CASLSVSSYNEQFF
DNA: TGTGCCAGCTTAAGCGTAAGCTCCTACAATGAGCAGTTCTTC
V: TRBV28
D: .
J: TRBJ2-1
size: .

CDR3: CASSPQTSRLVNEQFF
DNA: TGTGCCAGCAGCCCCCAAACTAGCAGACTAGTCAATGAGCAGTTCTTC
V: TRBV11-2
D: .
J: TRBJ2-1
size: few

CDR3: CAISADSYEQYF
DNA: TGTGCCATCAGTGCAGACTCCTACGAGCAGTACTTC
V: TRBV10-3
D: .
J: TRBJ2-7
size: .

CDR3: CASSHGPDGYTF
DNA: TGTGCCAGCAGCCACGGACCAGATGGCTACACCTTC
V: TRBV28
D: .
J: TRBJ1-2
size: .

CDR3: CSARTIYNEQFF
DNA: TGCAGTGCTAGGACTATATACAATGAGCAGTTCTTC
V: TRBV20-1
D: .
J: TRBJ2-1
size: .

CDR3: CASSDRRLAGGPAVAKNIQYF
DNA: TGTGCCAGCAGTGACCGGAGACTAGCGGGAGGGCCAGCAGTAGCCAAAAACATTCAGTACTTC
V: TRBV27
D: TRBD2
J: TRBJ2-4
size: .

CDR3: CASSPAGGGQFF
DNA: TGTGCCAGCAGCCCGGCAGGAGGGGGGCAGTTCTTC
V: TRBV13
D: .
J: TRBJ2-1
size: few

CDR3: CATNSGASTDTQYF
DNA: TGTGCCACCAACAGCGGGGCTAGCACAGATACGCAGTATTTT
V: TRBV24-1
D: TRBD2
J: TRBJ2-3
size: .

CDR3: CASSLRLGPKTHQPQHF
DNA: TGTGCCAGCAGTTTAAGGTTGGGACCGAAGACCCATCAGCCCCAGCATTTT
V: TRBV28
D: .
J: TRBJ1-5
size: .

CDR3: CASSLYLRASSYNEQFF
DNA: TGTGCCAGCAGTTTATATCTGCGGGCTAGCTCCTACAATGAGCAGTTCTTC
V: TRBV28
D: .
J: TRBJ2-1
size: many

CDR3: CAGDKGGNTEAFF
DNA: TGTGCCGGCGATAAGGGGGGGAACACTGAAGCTTTCTTT
V: TRBV2
D: .
J: TRBJ1-1
size: many

CDR3: CASSQRLGLKKETQYF
DNA: TGTGCCAGCAGCCAAAGGCTGGGTCTTAAGAAAGAGACCCAGTACTTC
V: TRBV7-8
D: .
J: TRBJ2-5
size: few

CDR3: CASRRRGAYEQYF
DNA: TGCGCCAGCCGCCGTCGGGGGGCCTACGAGCAGTACTTC
V: TRBV5-1
D: TRBD2
J: TRBJ2-7
size: many

CDR3: CASGLPPPSLQRENTGELFF
DNA: TGTGCTAGTGGTTTGCCGCCGCCATCACTTCAGCGGGAGAACACCGGGGAGCTGTTTTTT
V: TRBV12-5
D: TRBD2
J: TRBJ2-2
size: many

CDR3: CASSARVKSSYGANVLTF
DNA: TGTGCCAGCAGCGCCCGAGTCAAATCGAGTTATGGGGCCAACGTCCTGACTTTC
V: TRBV7-2
D: .
J: TRBJ2-6
size: few

CDR3: CASSSINRGEQYF
DNA: TGTGCCAGCAGTTCCATAAACAGGGGCGAGCAGTACTTC
V: TRBV6-1
D: TRBD1
J: TRBJ2-7
size: many

CDR3: CASSDSWVSEQYF
DNA: TGTGCCAGCAGTGACTCCTGGGTGAGCGAGCAGTACTTC
V: TRBV12-3/TRBV12-4
D: .
J: TRBJ2-7
size: many

CDR3: CASSLEYRHEQFF
DNA: TGTGCCAGCAGCTTAGAGTACCGTCATGAGCAGTTCTTC
V: TRBV7-3
D: .
J: TRBJ2-1
size: .

CDR3: CASSSRGIVEQYF
DNA: TGTGCCAGCAGCTCAAGGGGGATAGTGGAGCAGTACTTC
V: TRBV7-9
D: .
J: TRBJ2-7
size: .

CDR3: CAWSPPVGYTF
DNA: TGTGCCTGGAGTCCACCCGTAGGCTACACCTTC
V: TRBV30
D: .
J: TRBJ1-2
size: many

CDR3: CASSPVGLAYEQYF
DNA: TGTGCCAGCAGCCCGGTCGGCTTGGCGTACGAGCAGTACTTC
V: TRBV12-3/TRBV12-4
D: .
J: TRBJ2-7
size: .

CDR3: CATQGSGETQYF
DNA: TGTGCCACCCAGGGTTCGGGGGAGACCCAGTACTTC
V: TRBV2
D: .
J: TRBJ2-5
size: many

CDR3: CASRDRSGGREQYF
DNA: TGTGCCAGCAGGGACCGATCGGGAGGCCGCGAGCAGTACTTC
V: TRBV6-1
D: TRBD2
J: TRBJ2-7
size: .

CDR3: CASGLVRGGDSRNEQFF
DNA: TGTGCTAGTGGTTTGGTTAGGGGGGGGGACTCTCGCAATGAGCAGTTCTTC
V: TRBV12-5
D: .
J: TRBJ2-1
size: many

CDR3: CASSFYDLGELFF
DNA: TGTGCCAGCAGTTTTTACGATCTCGGGGAGCTGTTTTTT
V: TRBV12-3/TRBV12-4
D: .
J: TRBJ2-2
size: few

CDR3: CASSGTSGRAYNEQFF
DNA: TGCGCCAGCAGCGGGACTAGCGGGAGGGCCTACAATGAGCAGTTCTTC
V: TRBV10-2
D: TRBD2
J: TRBJ2-1
size: many

CDR3: CSARGTGYSYEQYF
DNA: TGCAGTGCTAGAGGGACGGGATACTCCTACGAGCAGTACTTC
V: TRBV20-1
D: .
J: TRBJ2-7
size: many

CDR3: CASRAGTGRRGYTF
DNA: TGTGCCAGCAGAGCTGGGACAGGCAGAAGGGGCTACACCTTC
V: TRBV12-3/TRBV12-4
D: TRBD1
J: TRBJ1-2
size: .

CDR3: CASSLRRWGSPGAQHF
DNA: TGTGCCAGCAGTTTAAGGCGGTGGGGGAGCCCGGGGGCCCAGCATTTT
V: TRBV28
D: .
J: TRBJ1-5
size: .

CDR3: CASRKLSSSYNEQFF
DNA: TGTGCCAGCAGAAAATTATCCAGCTCCTACAATGAGCAGTTCTTC
V: TRBV28
D: .
J: TRBJ2-1
size: .

CDR3: CASSQGWPVRTDTQYF
DNA: TGTGCCAGCAGCCAAGGCTGGCCAGTACGCACAGATACGCAGTATTTT
V: TRBV3-1
D: .
J: TRBJ2-3
size: few

CDR3: CASSLLAGGAYNEQFF
DNA: TGTGCCAGCAGTTTATTAGCGGGAGGCGCCTACAATGAGCAGTTCTTC
V: TRBV27
D: TRBD2
J: TRBJ2-1
size: many

CDR3: CASSFGTGAADTQYF
DNA: TGTGCCAGCAGCTTCGGTACGGGAGCGGCAGATACGCAGTATTTT
V: TRBV7-9
D: .
J: TRBJ2-3
size: few

CDR3: CASLDRGPKNIQYF
DNA: TGTGCCAGCCTCGACAGGGGTCCAAAAAACATTCAGTACTTC
V: TRBV6-2/TRBV6-3
D: TRBD1
J: TRBJ2-4
size: few

CDR3: CAAHRDLNTEAFF
DNA: TGTGCCGCCCACAGGGATTTGAACACTGAAGCTTTCTTT
V: TRBV10-3
D: .
J: TRBJ1-1
size: many

CDR3: CASSSRAWNEKLFF
DNA: TGTGCCAGCAGTTCCCGGGCCTGGAATGAAAAACTGTTTTTT
V: TRBV28
D: .
J: TRBJ1-4
size: many

CDR3: CASSVSGFNEQFF
DNA: TGTGCCAGCAGCGTGAGCGGGTTTAATGAGCAGTTCTTC
V: TRBV7-3
D: .
J: TRBJ2-1
size: .

CDR3: CASTGDGTSVAYEQYF
DNA: TGTGCCAGCACTGGGGACGGGACTAGCGTGGCCTACGAGCAGTACTTC
V: TRBV2
D: TRBD2
J: TRBJ2-7
size: .

CDR3: CASSSQAADTEAFF
DNA: TGTGCCAGTAGTTCACAGGCGGCAGACACTGAAGCTTTCTTT
V: TRBV19
D: .
J: TRBJ1-1
size: .

CDR3: CASSEGLLYNEQFF
DNA: TGTGCCAGTAGCGAGGGGCTTCTTTACAATGAGCAGTTCTTC
V: TRBV19
D: .
J: TRBJ2-1
size: few

CDR3: CASKRTGEDTQYF
DNA: TGTGCCAGCAAACGGACAGGGGAAGATACGCAGTATTTT
V: TRBV7-2
D: TRBD1
J: TRBJ2-3
size: .

CDR3: CSARMGITEAFF
DNA: TGCAGTGCTAGAATGGGGATCACTGAAGCTTTCTTT
V: TRBV20-1
D: .
J: TRBJ1-1
size: .

CDR3: CATSDTASGSEGDEQFF
DNA: TGTGCCACCAGTGACACTGCTAGCGGGAGTGAAGGGGATGAGCAGTTCTTC
V: TRBV24-1
D: TRBD2
J: TRBJ2-1
size: few

CDR3: CASGLAQADTQYF
DNA: TGTGCTAGTGGTTTGGCCCAAGCCGATACGCAGTATTTT
V: TRBV12-5
D: .
J: TRBJ2-3
size: .

CDR3: CASSDGGPANEQFF
DNA: TGTGCCAGCAGTGACGGGGGACCCGCAAATGAGCAGTTCTTC
V: TRBV25-1
D: .
J: TRBJ2-1
size: few

CDR3: CASSVYPGSYEQCF
DNA: TGTGCCAGCAGCGTATACCCGGGGTCCTACGAGCAGTGCTTC
V: TRBV9
D: .
J: TRBJ2-7
size: .

CDR3: CSVEKAQSYEQYF
DNA: TGCAGCGTTGAAAAGGCCCAGTCCTACGAGCAGTACTTC
V: TRBV29-1
D: .
J: TRBJ2-7
size: .

CDR3: CASSMGQIGYGYTF
DNA: TGTGCCAGTAGTATGGGACAGATTGGCTATGGCTACACCTTC
V: TRBV19
D: TRBD1
J: TRBJ1-2
size: .

CDR3: CASSDLPGVRGELFF
DNA: TGTGCCAGCAGTGACCTCCCCGGAGTCCGCGGGGAGCTGTTTTTT
V: TRBV2
D: .
J: TRBJ2-2
size: .

CDR3: CASSYAGSDTQYF
DNA: TGTGCCAGCAGTTATGCAGGATCAGATACGCAGTATTTT
V: TRBV28
D: .
J: TRBJ2-3
size: few